Reported below is one T cell receptor beta chain. What it binds is not known. This entry comes from a study of regulatory T cells. The study, taken as a whole, reports: In CD3G-deficient patients, conventional CD4+ T cells were enriched for hydrophobic CDR3 residues at positions 6 and 7.

The primer mix had 52 TRBV and 13 TRBJ primers. Clones were read by immunoSEQ multiplex PCR, and TCRdb kept only the in-frame ones, dropping some. The sample shows around 29,000 clones, 80% to 95% of them seen only once. Every patient with CD3G deficiency had evidence of autoimmunity. This sequence originates from a person under 35 with CD3G deficiency. Sequencing input: conventional CD4+ T cells sorted from blood.

The CDR3 here is CASSPNALAGPNTGELFF. CDR3 DNA sequence: TGCGCCAGCAGCCCTAATGCACTAGCGGGACCGAACACCGGGGAGCTGTTTTTT. The V call is TRBV5-1, the J call TRBJ2-2; TRBD2 matches at 10 bases. V lost 4 bases and J lost 0; bases outside the gene matches: 9. CDR3 length equals 18 residues. Germline V gives CDR1 SGHRS, CDR2 YFSETQ.